The sequence of this T cell receptor beta chain was determined in a study of T-cell reconstitution after alpha-beta-depleted transplantation in children. Researchers prepared the TCRbeta library using unique molecular identifiers, the study reports. One entry per CDR3 protein results from TCRdb running MiXCR on the PCR reads. The sample consists of some 590,000 distinct CDR3 sequences, roughly a tenth of them appearing once. The source was PBMCs from the stem cell graft donor, collected from the stem cell graft. This clonotype originated in a human donor who donated a stem cell graft to a child with acute myeloid leukemia.

The DNA of the CDR3 is TGTGCCAGCAGCCGGCAACAGGGGGCCGAAGCTTTCTTT. This sequence encodes CASSRQQGAEAFF. The genes are TRBV14 and TRBJ1-1, with 9 bases fitting TRBD1. V was clipped by 4 bases and J by 8 bases; unmatched bases: 5. In germline, CDR1 is SGHDN, CDR2 FVKESK. This CDR3 region has 13 residues.